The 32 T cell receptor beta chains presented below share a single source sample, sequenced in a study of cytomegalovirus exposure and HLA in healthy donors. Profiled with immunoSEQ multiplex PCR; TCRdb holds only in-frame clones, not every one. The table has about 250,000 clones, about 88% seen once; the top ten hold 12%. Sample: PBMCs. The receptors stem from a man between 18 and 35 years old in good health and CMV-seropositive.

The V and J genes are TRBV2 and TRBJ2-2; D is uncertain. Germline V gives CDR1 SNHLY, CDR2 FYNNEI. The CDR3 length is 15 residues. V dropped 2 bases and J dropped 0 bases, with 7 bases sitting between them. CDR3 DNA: TGTGCCAGCAGTGAACACCCTTCGAACACCGGGGAGCTGTTTTTT. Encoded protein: CASSEHPSNTGELFF.

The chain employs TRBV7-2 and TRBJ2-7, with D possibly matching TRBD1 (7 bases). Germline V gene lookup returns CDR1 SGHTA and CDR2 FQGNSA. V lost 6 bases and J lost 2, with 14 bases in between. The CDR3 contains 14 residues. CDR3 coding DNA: TGTGCCAGCAGTCTCGACAGGGAGGCCTACGAGCAGTACTTC. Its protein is CASSLDREAYEQYF.

The CDR3 coding sequence is TGTGCCAGCAGCGTATCAATCGATAGCGGGAGGGCCAAAAACATTCAGTACTTC. Its translation: CASSVSIDSGRAKNIQYF. The rearrangement links TRBV9 to TRBJ2-4; TRBD2 matches at 10 bases. V shed 1 base and J 1 base; nucleotides not matched to a gene: 8. The germline V gene encodes CDR1 SGDLS and CDR2 YYNGEE. This CDR3 has 18 residues.

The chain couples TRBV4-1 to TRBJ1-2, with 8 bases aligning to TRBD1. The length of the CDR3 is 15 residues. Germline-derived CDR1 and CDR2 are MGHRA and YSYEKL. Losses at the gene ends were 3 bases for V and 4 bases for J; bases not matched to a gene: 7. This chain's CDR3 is CASSQAAQGGYGYTF. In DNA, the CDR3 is TGCGCCAGCAGCCAGGCCGCACAGGGGGGCTATGGCTACACCTTC.

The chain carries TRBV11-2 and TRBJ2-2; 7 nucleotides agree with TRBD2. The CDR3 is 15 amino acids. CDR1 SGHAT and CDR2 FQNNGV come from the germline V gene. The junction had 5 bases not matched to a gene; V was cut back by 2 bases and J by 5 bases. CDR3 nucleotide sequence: TGTGCCAGCAGCTTACGCGGGAGTATTACCGGGGAGCTGTTTTTT. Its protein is CASSLRGSITGELFF.

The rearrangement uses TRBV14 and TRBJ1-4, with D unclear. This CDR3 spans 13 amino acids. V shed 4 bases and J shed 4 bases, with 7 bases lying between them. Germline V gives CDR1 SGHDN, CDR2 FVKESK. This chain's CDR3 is CASSRGVNEKLFF. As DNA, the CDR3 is TGTGCCAGCAGCCGCGGGGTTAATGAAAAACTGTTTTTT.

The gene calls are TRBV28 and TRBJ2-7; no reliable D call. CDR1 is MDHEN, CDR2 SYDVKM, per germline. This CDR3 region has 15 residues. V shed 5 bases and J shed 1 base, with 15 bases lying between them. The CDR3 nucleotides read TGTGCCAGCAGTCCCCAGAGTTGGGTTTCCTACGAGCAGTACTTC. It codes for CASSPQSWVSYEQYF.

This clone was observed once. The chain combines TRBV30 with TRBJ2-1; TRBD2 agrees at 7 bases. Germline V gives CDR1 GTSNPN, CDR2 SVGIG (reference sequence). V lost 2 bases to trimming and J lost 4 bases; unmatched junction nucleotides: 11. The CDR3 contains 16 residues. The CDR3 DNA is TGTGCCTGGAGTTATACCTGGCTAGCGGTGTACAATGAGCAGTTCTTC. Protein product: CAWSYTWLAVYNEQFF.

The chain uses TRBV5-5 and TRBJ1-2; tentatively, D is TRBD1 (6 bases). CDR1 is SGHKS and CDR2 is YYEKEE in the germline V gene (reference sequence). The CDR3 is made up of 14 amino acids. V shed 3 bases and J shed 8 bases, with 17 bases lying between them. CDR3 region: CASSSGQNLGGYTF. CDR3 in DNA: TGTGCCAGCAGCTCGGGACAAAATCTAGGGGGCTACACCTTC.

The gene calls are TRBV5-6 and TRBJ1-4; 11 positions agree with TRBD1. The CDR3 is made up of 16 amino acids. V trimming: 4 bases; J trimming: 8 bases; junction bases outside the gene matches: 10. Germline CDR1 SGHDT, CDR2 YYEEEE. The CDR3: CASSDFYGTGGEKLFF. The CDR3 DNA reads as TGTGCCAGCAGCGACTTCTACGGGACAGGGGGAGAAAAACTGTTTTTT.

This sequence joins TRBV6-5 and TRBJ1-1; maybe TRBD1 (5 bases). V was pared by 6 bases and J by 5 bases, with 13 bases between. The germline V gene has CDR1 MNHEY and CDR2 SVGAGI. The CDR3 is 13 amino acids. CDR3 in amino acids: CASRPWGGTEAFF. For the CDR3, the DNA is TGTGCCAGCAGACCTTGGGGGGGAACTGAAGCTTTCTTT.

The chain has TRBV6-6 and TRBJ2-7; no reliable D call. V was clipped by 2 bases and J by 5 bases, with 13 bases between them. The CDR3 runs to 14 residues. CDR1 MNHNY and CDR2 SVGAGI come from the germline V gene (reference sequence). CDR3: CASSYRSIKDEQYF. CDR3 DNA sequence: TGTGCCAGCAGTTACCGATCGATCAAGGACGAGCAGTACTTC.

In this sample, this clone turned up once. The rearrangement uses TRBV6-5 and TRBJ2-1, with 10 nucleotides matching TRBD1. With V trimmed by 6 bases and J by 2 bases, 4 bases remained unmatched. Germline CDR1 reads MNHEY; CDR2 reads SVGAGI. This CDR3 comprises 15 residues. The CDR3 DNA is TGTGCCAGCAGGGGGGGGACAGGGGCCTACAATGAGCAGTTCTTC. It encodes CASRGGTGAYNEQFF.

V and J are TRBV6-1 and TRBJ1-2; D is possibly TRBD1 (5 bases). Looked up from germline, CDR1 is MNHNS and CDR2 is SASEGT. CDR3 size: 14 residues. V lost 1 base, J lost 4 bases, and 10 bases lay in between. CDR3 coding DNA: TGTGCCAGCAGTGAAGTCCAGGGCATCTATGGCTACACCTTC. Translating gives CASSEVQGIYGYTF.

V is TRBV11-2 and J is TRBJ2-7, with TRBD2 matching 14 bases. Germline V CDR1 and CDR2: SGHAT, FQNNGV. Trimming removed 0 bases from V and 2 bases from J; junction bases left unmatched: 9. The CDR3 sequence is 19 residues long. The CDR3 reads CASSLEFGLAGGPTYEQYF. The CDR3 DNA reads TGTGCCAGCAGCTTAGAGTTTGGACTAGCGGGAGGACCCACCTACGAGCAGTACTTC.

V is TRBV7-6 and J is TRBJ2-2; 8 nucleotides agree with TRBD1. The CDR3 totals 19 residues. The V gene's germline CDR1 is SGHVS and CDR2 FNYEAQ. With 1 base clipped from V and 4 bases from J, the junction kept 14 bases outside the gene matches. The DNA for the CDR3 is TGTGCCAGCAGCTTAGTGCCGATAACTAGCAGGGGGCGCACCGGGGAGCTGTTTTTT. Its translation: CASSLVPITSRGRTGELFF.

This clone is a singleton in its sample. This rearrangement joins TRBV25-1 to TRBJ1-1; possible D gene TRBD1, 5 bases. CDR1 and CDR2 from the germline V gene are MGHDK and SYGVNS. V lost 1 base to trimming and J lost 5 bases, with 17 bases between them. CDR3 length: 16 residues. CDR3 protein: CASSEFMGGLGTEAFF. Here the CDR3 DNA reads TGTGCCAGCAGTGAATTTATGGGGGGGTTAGGGACTGAAGCTTTCTTT.

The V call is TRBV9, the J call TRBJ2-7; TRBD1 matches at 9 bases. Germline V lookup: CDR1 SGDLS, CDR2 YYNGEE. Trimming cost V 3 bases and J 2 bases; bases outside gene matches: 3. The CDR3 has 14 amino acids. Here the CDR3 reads CASSAGTGTYEQYF. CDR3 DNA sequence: TGTGCCAGCAGCGCCGGGACAGGGACCTACGAGCAGTACTTC. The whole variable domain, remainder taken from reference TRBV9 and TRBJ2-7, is DSGVTQTPKHLITATGQRVTLRCSPRSGDLSVYWYQQSLDQGLQFLIQYYNGEERAKGNILERFSAQQFPDLHSELNLSSLELGDSALYFCASSAGTGTYEQYFGPGTRLTVT.

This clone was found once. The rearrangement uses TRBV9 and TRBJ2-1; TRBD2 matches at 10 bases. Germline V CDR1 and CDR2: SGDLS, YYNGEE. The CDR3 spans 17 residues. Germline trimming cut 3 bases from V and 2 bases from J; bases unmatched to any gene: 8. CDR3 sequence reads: CASSGQLAGNPYNEQFF. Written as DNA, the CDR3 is TGTGCCAGCAGCGGACAACTAGCGGGAAACCCCTACAATGAGCAGTTCTTC.

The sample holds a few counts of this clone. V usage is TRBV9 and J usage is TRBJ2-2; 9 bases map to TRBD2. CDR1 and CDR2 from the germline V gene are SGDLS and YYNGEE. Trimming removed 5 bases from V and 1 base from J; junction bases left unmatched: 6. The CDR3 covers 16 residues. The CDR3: CASSHNSGGNTGELFF. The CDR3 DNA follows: TGTGCCAGCAGTCACAATAGCGGGGGGAACACCGGGGAGCTGTTTTTT.

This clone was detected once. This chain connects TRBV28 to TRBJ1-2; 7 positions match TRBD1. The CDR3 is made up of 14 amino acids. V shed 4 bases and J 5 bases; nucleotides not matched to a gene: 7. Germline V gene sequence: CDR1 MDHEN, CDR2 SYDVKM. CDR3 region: CASSSWDRSYGYTF. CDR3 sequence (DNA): TGTGCCAGCAGTTCCTGGGACAGAAGTTATGGCTACACCTTC.

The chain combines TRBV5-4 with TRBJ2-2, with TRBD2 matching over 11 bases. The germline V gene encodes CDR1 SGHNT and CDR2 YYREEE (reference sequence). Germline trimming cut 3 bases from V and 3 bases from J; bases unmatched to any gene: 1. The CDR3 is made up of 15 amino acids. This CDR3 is CASSYSGRDTGELFF. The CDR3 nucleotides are TGTGCCAGCAGCTATAGCGGGAGGGACACCGGGGAGCTGTTTTTT.

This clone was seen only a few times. CDR3 DNA: TGTGCCCCCGGGTGGGGGGCTACCGGGGAGCTGTTTTTT. This sequence encodes CAPGWGATGELFF. The chain employs TRBV10-3 and TRBJ2-2; D possibly uses TRBD1 or TRBD2 (6 bases each). CDR3 length: 13 residues. Germline CDR1 is ENHRY and CDR2 is SYGVKD. Trimming took 11 bases from V and 5 from J, leaving 15 bases between them.

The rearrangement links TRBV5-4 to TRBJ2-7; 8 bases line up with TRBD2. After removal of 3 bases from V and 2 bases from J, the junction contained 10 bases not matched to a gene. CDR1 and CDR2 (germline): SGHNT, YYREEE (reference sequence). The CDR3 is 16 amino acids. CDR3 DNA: TGTGCCAGCAGCTCGGCTAGCGGGCTGCTCCCCTACGAGCAGTACTTC. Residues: CASSSASGLLPYEQYF.

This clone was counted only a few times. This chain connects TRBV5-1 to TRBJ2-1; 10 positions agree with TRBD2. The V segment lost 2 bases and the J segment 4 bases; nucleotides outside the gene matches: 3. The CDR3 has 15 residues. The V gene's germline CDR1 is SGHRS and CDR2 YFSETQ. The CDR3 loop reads CASSLAGGLYNEQFF. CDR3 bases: TGCGCCAGCAGCTTAGCGGGAGGGTTGTACAATGAGCAGTTCTTC. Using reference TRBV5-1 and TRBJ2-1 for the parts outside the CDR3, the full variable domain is KAGVTQTPRYLIKTRGQQVTLSCSPISGHRSVSWYQQTPGQGLQFLFEYFSETQRNKGNFPGRFSGRQFSNSRSEMNVSTLELGDSALYLCASSLAGGLYNEQFFGPGTRLTVL.

The chain's CDR3 is CASSILEQGEAFF. The CDR3 DNA reads as TGTGCCAGCAGCATATTAGAACAGGGTGAAGCTTTCTTT. The chain recombines TRBV9 with TRBJ1-1; maybe TRBD1 (6 bases). The ends were cut back, 4 bases at V and 7 bases at J, with 14 bases in the middle. This CDR3 has 13 residues. The germline CDR1 and CDR2 sequences are SGDLS and YYNGEE.

CDR3 DNA: TGTGCCAGCAGCTTAGCTCGACAGGGGTCCTACGAGCAGTACTTC. It codes for CASSLARQGSYEQYF. The chain joins TRBV11-2 to TRBJ2-7; 8 bases are a match to TRBD1. V was clipped by 1 base and J by 1 base; unmatched bases: 3. CDR3 length: 15 amino acids. In germline, CDR1 is SGHAT, CDR2 FQNNGV.

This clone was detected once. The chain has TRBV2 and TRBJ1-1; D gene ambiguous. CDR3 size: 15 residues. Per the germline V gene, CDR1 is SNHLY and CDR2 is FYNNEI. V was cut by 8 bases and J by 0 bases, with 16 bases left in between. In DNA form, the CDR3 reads TGTGCCAGCTCCTTAAGTGGCAGGATGAACACTGAAGCTTTCTTT. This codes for CASSLSGRMNTEAFF.

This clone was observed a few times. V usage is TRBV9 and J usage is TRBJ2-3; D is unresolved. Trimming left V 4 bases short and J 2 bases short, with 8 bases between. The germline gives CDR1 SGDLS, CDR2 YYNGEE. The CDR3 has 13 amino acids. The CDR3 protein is CASSPPFTDTQYF. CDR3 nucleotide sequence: TGTGCCAGCAGCCCCCCCTTCACAGATACGCAGTATTTT. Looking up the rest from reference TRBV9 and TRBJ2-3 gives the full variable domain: DSGVTQTPKHLITATGQRVTLRCSPRSGDLSVYWYQQSLDQGLQFLIQYYNGEERAKGNILERFSAQQFPDLHSELNLSSLELGDSALYFCASSPPFTDTQYFGPGTRLTVL.

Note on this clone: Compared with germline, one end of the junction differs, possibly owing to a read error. Here the CDR3 DNA reads TGTGCCAGCATGAGTGATGGCGGGAGGGCCATGCACAATACATTC. Protein: CASMSDGGRAMHNTF. The rearrangement uses TRBV6-1 and TRBJ2-7, with 9 bases that match TRBD2. The CDR3 is 15 residues long. CDR1 and CDR2 (germline): MNHNS, SASEGT.

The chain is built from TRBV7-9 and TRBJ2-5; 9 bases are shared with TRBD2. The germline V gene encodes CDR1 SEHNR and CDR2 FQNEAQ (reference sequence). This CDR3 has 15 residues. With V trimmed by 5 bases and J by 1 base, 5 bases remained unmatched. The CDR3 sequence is CASSPVAGVQETQYF. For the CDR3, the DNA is TGTGCCAGCAGCCCGGTAGCGGGAGTCCAAGAGACCCAGTACTTC.

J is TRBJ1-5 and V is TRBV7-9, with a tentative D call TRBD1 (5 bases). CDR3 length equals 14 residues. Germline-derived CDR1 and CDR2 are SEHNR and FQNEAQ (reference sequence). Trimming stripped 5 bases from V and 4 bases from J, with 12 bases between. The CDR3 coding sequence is TGTGCCAGCAGCGAGAATACAGGTAATCAGCCCCAGCATTTT. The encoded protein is CASSENTGNQPQHF.